This TCR beta chain derives from a study of response to subunit inactivated influenza vaccine. MiXCR was run by TCRdb on the RT-PCR reads, yielding one entry per CDR3 protein. Of a few hundred thousand distinct CDR3 sequences detected, 10% to 15% appear once; the ten largest clones hold about 8%. This CDR3 has 15 amino acids. Trimming took 5 bases from V and 9 from J; bases not matched to a gene: 12. The sequenced sample was non-naive T cells sorted from PBMCs, obtained approximately 15 days before vaccination. This chain joins TRBV12-3 or TRBV12-4 and TRBJ2-1, with 8 bases fitting TRBD1. The receptor was isolated from a man aged 50 or older who received an inactivated influenza vaccine. CDR3 sequence reads: CASSPRGPSGSEQFF. The DNA of the CDR3 is TGTGCCAGCAGTCCCAGGGGGCCCTCTGGGAGTGAGCAGTTCTTC.